There are many counts of the clone carrying this T cell receptor (beta chain). The record originates from a study of neurological immune-mediated disorders. A 10-nucleotide random UMI tagged transcripts in template-switch 5'RACE cDNA synthesis. TCRdb itself ran the 5' RACE reads through MiXCR, one entry per CDR3 protein. This table has more than 30,000 distinct CDR3 sequences, almost 7.5% appearing once. The sorted libraries took 1 million CD4+ or CD8+ T cells. The V end was cut by 0 bases, the J end by 5 bases, with 7 bases between. Germline V lookup: CDR1 MNHNY, CDR2 SVGAGI (reference sequence). The CDR3 has 13 residues.

V and J are TRBV6-6 and TRBJ2-5; no reliable D call. The sample was CD4+ T cells from blood. The receptor was derived from a man between 50 and 59 years old in good health. The CDR3 DNA is TGTGCCAGCAGTTACTCGAGCCAGGAGACCCAGTACTTC. Protein product: CASSYSSQETQYF.